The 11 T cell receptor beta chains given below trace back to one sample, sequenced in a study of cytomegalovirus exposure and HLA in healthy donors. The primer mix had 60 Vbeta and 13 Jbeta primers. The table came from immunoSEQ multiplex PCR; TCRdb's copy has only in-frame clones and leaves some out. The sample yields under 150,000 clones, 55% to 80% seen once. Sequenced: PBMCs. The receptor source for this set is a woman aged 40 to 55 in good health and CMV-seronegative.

The CDR3 DNA sequence: TGTGCCAGCAGGGTTTCAGGGATATCTGGAAACACCATATATTTT. This translates into CASRVSGISGNTIYF. This chain joins TRBV6-6 and TRBJ1-3, with TRBD1 as a possible D gene (5 bases). Germline V gene sequence: CDR1 MNHNY, CDR2 SVGAGI (reference sequence). The CDR3 runs to 15 residues. Trimming stripped 6 bases from V and 1 base from J, with 13 bases between.

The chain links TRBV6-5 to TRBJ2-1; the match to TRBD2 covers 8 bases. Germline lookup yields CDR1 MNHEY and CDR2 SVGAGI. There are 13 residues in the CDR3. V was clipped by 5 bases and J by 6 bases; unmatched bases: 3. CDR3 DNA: TGTGCCAGCAGTCGCAGCGGGGGCAATGAGCAGTTCTTC. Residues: CASSRSGGNEQFF.

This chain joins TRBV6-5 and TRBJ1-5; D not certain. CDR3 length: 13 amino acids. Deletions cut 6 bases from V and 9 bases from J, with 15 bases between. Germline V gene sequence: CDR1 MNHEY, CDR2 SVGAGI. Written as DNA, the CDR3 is TGTGCCAGCAGCGTGACGGGTTTTGGGCCCCAGCATTTT. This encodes CASSVTGFGPQHF.

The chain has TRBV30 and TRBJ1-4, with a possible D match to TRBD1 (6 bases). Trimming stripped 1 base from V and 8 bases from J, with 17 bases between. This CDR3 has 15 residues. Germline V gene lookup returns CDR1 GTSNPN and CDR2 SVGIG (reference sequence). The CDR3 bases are TGTGCCTGGAGTGGAAACGCGGACAGTCAAGAAAAACTGTTTTTT. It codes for CAWSGNADSQEKLFF.

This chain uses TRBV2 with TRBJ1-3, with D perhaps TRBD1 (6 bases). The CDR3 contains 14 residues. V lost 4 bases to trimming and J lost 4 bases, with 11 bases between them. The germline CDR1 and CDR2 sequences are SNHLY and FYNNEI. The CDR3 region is CASSVWQGGNTIYF. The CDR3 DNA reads TGTGCCAGCAGTGTATGGCAGGGGGGAAACACCATATATTTT.

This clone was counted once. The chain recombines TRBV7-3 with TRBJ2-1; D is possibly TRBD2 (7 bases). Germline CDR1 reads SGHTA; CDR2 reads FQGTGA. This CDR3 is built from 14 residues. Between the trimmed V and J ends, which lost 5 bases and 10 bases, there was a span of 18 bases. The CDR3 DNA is TGTGCCAGCAGCCCAGGAGGGGGGGCCAGGGAGCAGTTCTTC. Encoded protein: CASSPGGGAREQFF.

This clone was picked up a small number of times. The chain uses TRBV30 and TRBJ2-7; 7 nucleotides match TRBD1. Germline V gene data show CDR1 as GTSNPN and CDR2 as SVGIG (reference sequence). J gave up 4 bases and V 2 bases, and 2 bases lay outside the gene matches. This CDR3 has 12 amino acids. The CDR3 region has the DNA TGTGCCTGGAGTAAACAGGGGTACGAGCAGTACTTC. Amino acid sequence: CAWSKQGYEQYF.

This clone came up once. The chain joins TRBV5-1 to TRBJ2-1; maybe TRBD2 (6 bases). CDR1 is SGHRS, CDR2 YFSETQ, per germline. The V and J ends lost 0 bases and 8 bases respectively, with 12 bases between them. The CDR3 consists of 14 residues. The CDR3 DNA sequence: TGCGCCAGCAGCTTGGGGACTACCTCGGATGAGCAGTTCTTC. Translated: CASSLGTTSDEQFF.

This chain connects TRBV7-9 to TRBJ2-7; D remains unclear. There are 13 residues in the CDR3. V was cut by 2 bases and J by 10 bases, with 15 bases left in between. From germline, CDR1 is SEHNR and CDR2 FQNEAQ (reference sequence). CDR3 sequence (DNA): TGTGCCAGCAGCTTACATAGTGCCCCCCGACAGTACTTC. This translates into CASSLHSAPRQYF. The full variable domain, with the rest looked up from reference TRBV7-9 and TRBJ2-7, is DTGVSQNPRHKITKRGQNVTFRCDPISEHNRLYWYRQTLGQGPEFLTYFQNEAQLEKSRLLSDRFSAERPKGSFSTLEIQRTEQGDSAMYLCASSLHSAPRQYFGPGTRLTVT.

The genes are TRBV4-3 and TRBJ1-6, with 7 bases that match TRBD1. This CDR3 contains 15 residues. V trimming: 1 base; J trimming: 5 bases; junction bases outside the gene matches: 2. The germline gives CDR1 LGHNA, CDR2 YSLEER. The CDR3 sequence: CASSQAGTDNSPLHF. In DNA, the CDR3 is TGCGCCAGCAGCCAAGCTGGGACAGATAATTCACCCCTCCACTTT.

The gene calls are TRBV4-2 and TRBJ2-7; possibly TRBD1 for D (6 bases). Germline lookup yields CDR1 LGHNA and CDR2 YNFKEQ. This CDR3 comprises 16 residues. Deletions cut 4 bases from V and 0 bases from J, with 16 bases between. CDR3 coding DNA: TGTGCCAGCAGCCGAGACGGTACAGGGACCTCCTACGAGCAGTACTTC. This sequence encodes CASSRDGTGTSYEQYF.